This TCR beta chain was profiled in a study of cytomegalovirus exposure and HLA in healthy donors. General study findings and limits: Beyond CMV serostatus, there was no information to go on about immune exposure. In a later analysis, DRB1 alleles had the most associated TCRs; HLA-C alleles the fewest. Associated with cytomegalovirus, according to the listing, were some 180 TCR beta chains. Roughly even sequencing depth across donors was the assumption behind the presence/absence analyses.

Trimming removed 4 bases at V and 5 bases at J, with 15 bases between. CDR3 length: 16 amino acids. CDR1 is SGHDN and CDR2 is FVKESK in the germline V gene. This clone was seen a single time. Its antigen is not known. Primers: 60 Vbeta forward and 13 Jbeta reverse. This table comes from immunoSEQ multiplex PCR, and its TCRdb copy is limited to in-frame clones, with some not included. The sample carries about 120,000 clones, 75% to 80% recorded once. The rearrangement joins TRBV14 to TRBJ1-6; maybe TRBD1 (6 bases). This receptor was identified in a woman between 35 and 50 years old in good health and CMV-seropositive. Input material: PBMCs. This CDR3 reads CASSLLTGLHNSPLHF. The DNA for the CDR3 is TGTGCCAGCAGCCTCCTAACAGGGTTGCATAATTCACCCCTCCACTTT.